This is a list of T cell receptor beta chains from one sample in a study of regulatory T cells in long-lasting Graves disease. TCRdb analysed the multiplex PCR reads with MiXCR anew, one entry per CDR3 protein. The repertoire holds hundreds of thousands of distinct CDR3 sequences, with approximately 16% as singletons. The data also belong to a second study, concerning T cells in Graves' hyperthyroidism and ophthalmopathy.

The sample in question was peripheral blood mononuclear cells (PBMCs), obtained at new diagnosis, from a patient treated with antithyroid drugs. These receptors originate from a woman aged 25-40 years with Graves disease. Both conserved end residues are part of each CDR3. Each record gives: D gene, J gene, clone size, V gene, CDR3 DNA, CDR3 protein. The D gene is left open where the match is weak. Expanded clones are given a class, and other clones once, few, many or no size at all.

d_call: TRBD1; j_call: TRBJ2-7; clone_size: few; v_call: TRBV4-1; cdr3_nt: TGCGCCAGCAGCCATACGACAGGGGGGCCTCTGGAGCAGTACTTC; cdr3_aa: CASSHTTGGPLEQYF
d_call: -; j_call: TRBJ2-7; clone_size: many; v_call: TRBV7-2; cdr3_nt: TGTGCCAGCAGCTTTAGACAGGACTACGAGCAGTACTTC; cdr3_aa: CASSFRQDYEQYF
d_call: -; j_call: TRBJ1-6; clone_size: few; v_call: TRBV15; cdr3_nt: TGTGCCACCAGCAGTTTTAATTCACCCCTCCACTTT; cdr3_aa: CATSSFNSPLHF
d_call: -; j_call: TRBJ2-1; clone_size: few; v_call: TRBV7-2; cdr3_nt: TGTGCCAGCAGCTTAAAGCCCCCGGGGTCGAGCTCCTACAATGAGCAGTTCTTC; cdr3_aa: CASSLKPPGSSSYNEQFF
d_call: TRBD1; j_call: TRBJ2-5; clone_size: many; v_call: TRBV18; cdr3_nt: TGTGCCAGCTCACCACCACGGACAGGGGTGGCTGAGACCCAGTACTTC; cdr3_aa: CASSPPRTGVAETQYF
d_call: TRBD2; j_call: TRBJ2-3; clone_size: many; v_call: TRBV10-3; cdr3_nt: TGTGCCATCAGCCGGACTAGCGGGAGGTCCGATACGCAGTATTTT; cdr3_aa: CAISRTSGRSDTQYF
d_call: -; j_call: TRBJ2-3; clone_size: few; v_call: TRBV19; cdr3_nt: TGTGCCAGTAGTATCGGAGGCACAGATACGCAGTATTTT; cdr3_aa: CASSIGGTDTQYF
d_call: -; j_call: TRBJ2-1; clone_size: many; v_call: TRBV5-1; cdr3_nt: TGCGCCAGCAGCGCAGGACGGATGGCCTCCTACAATGAGCAGTTCTTC; cdr3_aa: CASSAGRMASYNEQFF
d_call: -; j_call: TRBJ2-7; clone_size: many; v_call: TRBV6-1; cdr3_nt: TGTGCCAGCAGTACGGATCTAGTTTACGAGCAGTACTTC; cdr3_aa: CASSTDLVYEQYF
d_call: -; j_call: TRBJ1-5; clone_size: few; v_call: TRBV30; cdr3_nt: TGTGCCTGGAGTGCGACAGTGCATAATCAGCCCCAGCATTTT; cdr3_aa: CAWSATVHNQPQHF
d_call: -; j_call: TRBJ1-1; clone_size: many; v_call: TRBV2; cdr3_nt: TGTGCCAGCAGTGAAGAGACAATGGCTTTCTTT; cdr3_aa: CASSEETMAFF
d_call: -; j_call: TRBJ2-2; clone_size: few; v_call: TRBV20-1; cdr3_nt: TGCAGTGCCCGTGGGGGGAAATCGAACACCGGGGAGCTGTTTTTT; cdr3_aa: CSARGGKSNTGELFF
d_call: TRBD2; j_call: TRBJ2-7; clone_size: few; v_call: TRBV4-2; cdr3_nt: TGTGCCAGCAGTCCGGGACTAGCTGTCCACGAGCAGTACTTC; cdr3_aa: CASSPGLAVHEQYF
d_call: -; j_call: TRBJ1-2; clone_size: -; v_call: TRBV28; cdr3_nt: TGTGCCAGCAGTTCGGTGGACGGGGGCTACACCTTC; cdr3_aa: CASSSVDGGYTF
d_call: TRBD2; j_call: TRBJ2-1; clone_size: many; v_call: TRBV5-1; cdr3_nt: TGCGCCAGCATTGGGGGAGGGCTCTACAATGAGCAGTTCTTC; cdr3_aa: CASIGGGLYNEQFF
d_call: TRBD1; j_call: TRBJ1-1; clone_size: many; v_call: TRBV12-3/TRBV12-4; cdr3_nt: TGTGCCAGCGATTGGGACAGGGGAGGAACTGAAGCTTTCTTT; cdr3_aa: CASDWDRGGTEAFF